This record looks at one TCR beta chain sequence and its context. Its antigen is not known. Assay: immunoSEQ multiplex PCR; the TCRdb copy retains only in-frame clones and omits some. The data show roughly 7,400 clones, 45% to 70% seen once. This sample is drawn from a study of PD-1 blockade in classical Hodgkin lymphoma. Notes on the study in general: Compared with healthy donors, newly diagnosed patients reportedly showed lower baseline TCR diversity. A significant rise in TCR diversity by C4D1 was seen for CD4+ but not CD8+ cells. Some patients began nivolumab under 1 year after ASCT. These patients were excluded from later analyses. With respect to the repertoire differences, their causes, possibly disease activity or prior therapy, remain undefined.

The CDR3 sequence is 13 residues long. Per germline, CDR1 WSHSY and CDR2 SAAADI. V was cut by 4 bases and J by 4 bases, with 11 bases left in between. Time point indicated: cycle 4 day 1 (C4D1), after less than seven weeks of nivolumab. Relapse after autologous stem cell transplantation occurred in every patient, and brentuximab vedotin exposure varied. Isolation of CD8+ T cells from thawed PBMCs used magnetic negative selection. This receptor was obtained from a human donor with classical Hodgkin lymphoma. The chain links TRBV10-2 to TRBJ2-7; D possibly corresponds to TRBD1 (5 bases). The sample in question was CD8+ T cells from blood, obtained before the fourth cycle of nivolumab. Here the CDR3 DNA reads TGCGCCAGCAGTGGCGGACATTTTTACGAGCAGTACTTC. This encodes CASSGGHFYEQYF.